This T cell receptor beta chain appears in the sequencing data of a study of identical twins. Healthy Caucasians made up all donors. The CDR3 runs 16 residues. In germline, CDR1 is MNHEY, CDR2 SVGAGI. V was pared by 6 bases and J by 7 bases, with 21 bases between. A universal primer site arose from template switching, and cDNA bore unique molecular identifiers. TCRdb re-called the 5' RACE reads with MiXCR, one entry per CDR3 protein. The repertoire includes around 370,000 distinct CDR3 sequences, approximately 8.8% of them detected once, and roughly 9% sits in the top ten. This chain joins TRBV6-5 and TRBJ1-4; a weak D match, TRBD1 (6 bases). The material sequenced was naive T cells sorted from blood. This clonotype originated in a woman in her forties or fifties in good health. For the CDR3, the DNA is TGTGCCAGCAGCCCCCGGGCGGGGGGCAGAGGTGAAAAACTGTTTTTT. The encoded protein is CASSPRAGGRGEKLFF.